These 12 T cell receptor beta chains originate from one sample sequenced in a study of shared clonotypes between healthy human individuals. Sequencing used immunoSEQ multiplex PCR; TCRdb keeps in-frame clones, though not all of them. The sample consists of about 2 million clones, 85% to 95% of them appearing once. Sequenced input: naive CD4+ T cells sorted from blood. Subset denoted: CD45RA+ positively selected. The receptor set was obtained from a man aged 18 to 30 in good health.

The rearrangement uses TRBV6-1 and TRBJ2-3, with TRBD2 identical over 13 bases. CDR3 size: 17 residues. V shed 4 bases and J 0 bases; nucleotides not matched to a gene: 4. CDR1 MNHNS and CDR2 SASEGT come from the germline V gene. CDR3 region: CASSGTSGGRSTDTQYF. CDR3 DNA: TGTGCCAGCAGTGGGACTAGCGGGGGCCGGAGCACAGATACGCAGTATTTT.

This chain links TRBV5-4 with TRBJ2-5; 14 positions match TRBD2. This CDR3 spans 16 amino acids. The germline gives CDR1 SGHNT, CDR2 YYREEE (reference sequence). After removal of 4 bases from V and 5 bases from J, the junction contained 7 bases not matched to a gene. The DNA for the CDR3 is TGTGCCAGCAGCCCGACTAGCGGGAGGGGAAGCGAGACCCAGTACTTC. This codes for CASSPTSGRGSETQYF. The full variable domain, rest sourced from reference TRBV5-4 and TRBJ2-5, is ETGVTQSPTHLIKTRGQQVTLRCSSQSGHNTVSWYQQALGQGPQFIFQYYREEENGRGNFPPRFSGLQFPNYSSELNVNALELDDSALYLCASSPTSGRGSETQYFGPGTRLLVL.

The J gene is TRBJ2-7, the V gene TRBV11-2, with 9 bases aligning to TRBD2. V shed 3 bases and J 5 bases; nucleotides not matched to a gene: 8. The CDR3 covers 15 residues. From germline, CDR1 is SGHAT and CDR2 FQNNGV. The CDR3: CASSFPGTSLNEQYF. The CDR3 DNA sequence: TGTGCCAGCAGCTTCCCCGGGACTAGCCTGAACGAGCAGTACTTC.

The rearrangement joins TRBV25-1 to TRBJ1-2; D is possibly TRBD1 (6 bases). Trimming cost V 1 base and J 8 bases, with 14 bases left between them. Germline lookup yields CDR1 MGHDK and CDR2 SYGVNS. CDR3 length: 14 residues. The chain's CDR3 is CASSESGALWGYTF. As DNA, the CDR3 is TGTGCCAGCAGTGAATCGGGGGCCCTCTGGGGCTACACCTTC.

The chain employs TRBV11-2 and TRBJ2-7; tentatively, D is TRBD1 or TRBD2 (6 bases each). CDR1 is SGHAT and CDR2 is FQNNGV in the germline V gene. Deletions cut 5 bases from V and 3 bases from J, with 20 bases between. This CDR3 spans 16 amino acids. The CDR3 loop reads CASSTVIGGGFYEQYF. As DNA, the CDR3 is TGTGCCAGCAGCACCGTTATCGGGGGCGGGTTCTACGAGCAGTACTTC.

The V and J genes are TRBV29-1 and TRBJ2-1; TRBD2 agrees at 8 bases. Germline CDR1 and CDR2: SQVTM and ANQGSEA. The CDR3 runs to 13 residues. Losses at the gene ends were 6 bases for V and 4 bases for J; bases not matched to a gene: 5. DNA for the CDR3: TGCAGCGTCGGGGGGGCCACATACAATGAGCAGTTCTTC. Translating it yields CSVGGATYNEQFF.

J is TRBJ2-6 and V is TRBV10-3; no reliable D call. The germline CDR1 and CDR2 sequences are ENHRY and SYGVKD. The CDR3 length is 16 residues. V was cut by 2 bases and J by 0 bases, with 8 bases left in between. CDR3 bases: TGTGCCATCAGTGAGAAGGCTAACTCTGGGGCCAACGTCCTGACTTTC. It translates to CAISEKANSGANVLTF.

CDR3 sequence (DNA): TGTGCCATCACCGCCGGGAGTCCAGATACGCAGTATTTT. Protein sequence: CAITAGSPDTQYF. The rearrangement joins TRBV10-3 to TRBJ2-3; TRBD2 is a possible D gene (6 bases). Germline loops: CDR1 ENHRY, CDR2 SYGVKD. This CDR3 is 13 amino acids long. Trimming took off 7 bases at V and 4 bases at J, with 12 bases between the two ends.

The CDR3 coding sequence is TGCGCCAGCAGTAATCTTGACAGGGCCTACGAGCAGTACTTC. This codes for CASSNLDRAYEQYF. V is TRBV10-2 and J is TRBJ2-7, with TRBD1 matching over 7 bases. Germline CDR1 WSHSY, CDR2 SAAADI. V lost 5 bases to trimming and J lost 2 bases; unmatched junction nucleotides: 6. This CDR3 region has 14 residues.

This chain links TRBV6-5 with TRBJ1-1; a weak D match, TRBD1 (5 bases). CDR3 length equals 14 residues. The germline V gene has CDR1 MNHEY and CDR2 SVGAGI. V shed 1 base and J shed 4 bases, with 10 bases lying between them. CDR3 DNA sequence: TGTGCCAGCAGTTACTTGGGGCGCATCACTGAAGCTTTCTTT. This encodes CASSYLGRITEAFF.

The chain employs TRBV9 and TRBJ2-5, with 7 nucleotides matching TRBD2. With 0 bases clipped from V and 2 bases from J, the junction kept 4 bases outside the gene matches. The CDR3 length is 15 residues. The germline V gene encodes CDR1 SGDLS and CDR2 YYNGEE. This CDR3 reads CASSVVEGGQETQYF. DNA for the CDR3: TGTGCCAGCAGCGTAGTGGAGGGAGGGCAAGAGACCCAGTACTTC.

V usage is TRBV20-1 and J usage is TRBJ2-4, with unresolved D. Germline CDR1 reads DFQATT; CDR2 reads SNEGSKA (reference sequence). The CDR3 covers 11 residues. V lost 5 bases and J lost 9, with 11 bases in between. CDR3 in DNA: TGCAGTGCTGTCGACGCGCCCATTCAGTACTTC. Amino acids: CSAVDAPIQYF.